The 23 T cell receptor beta chains listed next were all sequenced from one sample in a study of T-cell memory formation after mild COVID-19. TCRdb redid the calling of the 5' RACE reads with MiXCR, one entry per CDR3 protein. The sample lists 300,000 to 400,000 distinct CDR3 sequences, 10% to 15% occurring once. The sequencing input was PBMCs or a T cell subset sorted from them (not recorded which). The receptors shown here come from a man aged 18-30 years who had mild COVID-19 (a few samples of this study predate the infection). Cell type and time point are not known.

This chain uses TRBV6-5 with TRBJ1-1, with D perhaps matching TRBD1 (5 bases). Trimming removed 3 bases from V and 0 bases from J, with 11 bases in between. The CDR3 is 15 residues long. Germline V gene lookup returns CDR1 MNHEY and CDR2 SVGAGI. CDR3 nucleotides: TGTGCCAGCAGTTATCAGGGCCTAATGAACACTGAAGCTTTCTTT. Amino acid sequence: CASSYQGLMNTEAFF.

V is TRBV12-3 or TRBV12-4 and J is TRBJ2-1, with D unresolved. V lost 11 bases, J lost 7 bases, and 24 bases lay in between. The CDR3 consists of 15 residues. The CDR3 reads CACHPWKGSLNEQFF. The CDR3 nucleotides read TGTGCCTGCCACCCGTGGAAGGGAAGTTTAAATGAGCAGTTCTTC.

This clonotype was observed a few times. This sequence joins TRBV20-1 and TRBJ1-1, with unresolved D. The ends were cut back, 4 bases at V and 3 bases at J, with 9 bases in the middle. The CDR3 has 12 residues. Germline-derived CDR1 and CDR2 are DFQATT and SNEGSKA (reference sequence). CDR3 region: CSAIGLDTEAFF. Here the CDR3 DNA reads TGCAGTGCTATCGGGTTGGACACTGAAGCTTTCTTT.

This clonotype was seen more than once but under ten times. The rearrangement uses TRBV6-5 and TRBJ1-2, with 7 positions matching TRBD1. V shed 8 bases and J 8 bases; nucleotides not matched to a gene: 8. This CDR3 has 12 residues. From germline, CDR1 is MNHEY and CDR2 SVGAGI. CDR3 amino acids: CASQGDKGGYTF. The CDR3 nucleotides read TGTGCCAGCCAGGGGGACAAAGGCGGCTACACCTTC.

This chain uses TRBV5-1 with TRBJ1-1; 7 bases fit TRBD1. Germline-derived CDR1 and CDR2 are SGHRS and YFSETQ. J was trimmed by 4 bases and V by 4 bases; bases with no gene match: 13. CDR3 length: 16 residues. The CDR3 protein is CASSPRGWGRGTEAFF. The CDR3 coding sequence is TGCGCCAGCAGCCCCAGGGGGTGGGGGCGCGGCACTGAAGCTTTCTTT.

This clonotype was observed a few times. The CDR3 here is CASSLETGSYNEQFF. The CDR3 nucleotides read TGCGCCAGCAGCTTAGAAACGGGCTCCTACAATGAGCAGTTCTTC. The chain recombines TRBV5-1 with TRBJ2-1; D is unclear. Trimming removed 2 bases from V and 0 bases from J, with 9 bases in between. Germline V lookup: CDR1 SGHRS, CDR2 YFSETQ. This CDR3 comprises 15 residues.

This clonotype was recorded a few times. The chain combines TRBV20-1 with TRBJ1-1; D may be TRBD1 (5 bases). CDR1 and CDR2 from the germline V gene are DFQATT and SNEGSKA (reference sequence). Trimming left V 2 bases short and J 1 base short, with 14 bases between. The CDR3 spans 15 residues. The CDR3 nucleotides read TGCAGTGCTAGACGACAGCGCCTCTCGAACACTGAAGCTTTCTTT. Its protein is CSARRQRLSNTEAFF.

J is TRBJ1-6 and V is TRBV7-8; D is possibly TRBD1 (5 bases). The germline V gene encodes CDR1 SGHVS and CDR2 FQNEAQ. The CDR3 totals 15 residues. V lost 3 bases and J lost 7, with 13 bases in between. The CDR3 bases are TGTGCCAGCAGCTTTATGGCTGGGGCCAATTCACCCCTCCACTTT. Its translation is CASSFMAGANSPLHF.

The chain uses TRBV6-6 and TRBJ1-1, with D possibly matching TRBD1 (5 bases). V was clipped by 4 bases and J by 1 base, with 10 bases between them. The CDR3 runs 14 residues. Germline CDR1 and CDR2: MNHNY and SVGAGI (reference sequence). The CDR3 nucleotides read TGTGCCAGCAGTTCTCCGGGACCGAACACTGAAGCTTTCTTT. Translating it yields CASSSPGPNTEAFF.

This clonotype was counted a few times. This rearrangement joins TRBV7-3 to TRBJ1-1; possible D gene TRBD1, 5 bases. CDR1 and CDR2 (germline): SGHTA, FQGTGA. The CDR3 is 15 residues long. The ends were cut back, 5 bases at V and 1 base at J, with 14 bases in the middle. CDR3 in amino acids: CASSTQRQSNTEAFF. CDR3 in DNA: TGTGCCAGCAGCACGCAGAGACAGTCGAACACTGAAGCTTTCTTT. The complete variable domain, with remaining parts taken from reference TRBV7-3 and TRBJ1-1, reads GAGVSQTPSNKVTEKGKYVELRCDPISGHTALYWYRQSLGQGPEFLIYFQGTGAADDSGLPNDRFFAVRPEGSVSTLKIQRTERGDSAVYLCASSTQRQSNTEAFFGQGTRLTVV.

This clonotype was seen a few times. The chain employs TRBV6-5 and TRBJ2-7; 7 bases agree with TRBD1. CDR1 MNHEY and CDR2 SVGAGI come from the germline V gene. Trimming removed 6 bases from V and 6 bases from J; junction bases left unmatched: 11. CDR3 length: 14 residues. CDR3 nucleotide sequence: TGTGCCAGCAGGAGGACAGGATTAAGCGGCGAGCAGTACGTC. Its protein product is CASRRTGLSGEQYV.

This clonotype was recorded a few times. The chain carries TRBV4-3 and TRBJ1-5; TRBD1 matches 10 bases. Germline values: CDR1 LGHNA, CDR2 YSLEER. This CDR3 comprises 15 residues. The V gene end was trimmed by 1 base and the J gene end by 6 bases; junction bases not matched to a gene: 3. The CDR3 here is CASSQGQGAGQPQHF. Written as DNA, the CDR3 is TGCGCCAGCAGCCAAGGACAGGGGGCCGGTCAGCCCCAGCATTTT.

This clonotype was observed a few times. This sequence joins TRBV7-9 and TRBJ2-2, with 8 bases fitting TRBD2. Germline CDR1 and CDR2: SEHNR and FQNEAQ (reference sequence). The CDR3 is made up of 14 amino acids. Germline trimming cut 8 bases from V and 1 base from J; bases unmatched to any gene: 3. Written as DNA, the CDR3 is TGTGCCAGCTCGGGACTAGTGAACACCGGGGAGCTGTTTTTT. Translated: CASSGLVNTGELFF.

The genes are TRBV10-3 and TRBJ2-7; D might be TRBD1 (6 bases). This CDR3 comprises 13 residues. The germline V and J ends were trimmed by 7 bases and 1 base, with 11 bases remaining between them. Germline-derived CDR1 and CDR2 are ENHRY and SYGVKD. The CDR3 loop reads CAITADRSYEQYF. The CDR3 DNA is TGTGCCATCACCGCCGACAGGTCCTACGAGCAGTACTTC.

This clonotype has just a few counts. The genes are TRBV11-2 and TRBJ1-2, with 8 bases identical to TRBD1. With 2 bases clipped from V and 5 bases from J, the junction kept 4 bases outside the gene matches. CDR3 length equals 14 residues. Germline CDR1 and CDR2: SGHAT and FQNNGV. CDR3 sequence reads: CASSLPGGGYGYTF. In nucleotides, the CDR3 is TGTGCCAGCAGCTTACCAGGGGGCGGATATGGCTACACCTTC.

The table lists this clonotype with a few counts. The chain is built from TRBV5-6 and TRBJ2-5; D is possibly TRBD1 or TRBD2 (5 bases each). CDR3 length: 14 residues. The V gene lost 3 bases and the J gene lost 5 bases, with 14 bases spanning the gap. The V gene's germline CDR1 is SGHDT and CDR2 YYEEEE. The CDR3 nucleotides read TGTGCCAGCAGCTACCCACGCGAGGGGGAGACCCAGTACTTC. This encodes CASSYPREGETQYF.

The chain combines TRBV12-5 with TRBJ2-2; the D gene could be TRBD1 or TRBD2 (5 bases each). V was cut by 4 bases and J by 7 bases, with 13 bases left in between. The CDR3 length is 14 residues. Germline CDR1 LGHNT, CDR2 FRNRAP. As DNA, the CDR3 is TGTGCTAGTGGTTCCGGGACCTTCTTCGGGGAGCTGTTTTTT. It codes for CASGSGTFFGELFF.

This clonotype was detected only a few times. Given a much more abundant clone one base away, this may be a read error. This chain uses TRBV12-3 or TRBV12-4 with TRBJ2-2; D possibly matches TRBD1 or TRBD2 (5 bases each). This CDR3 contains 16 residues. In nucleotides, the CDR3 is TGTGTCAGCAGTCCAAGAGTCGTGGGGGATCAAAGGGAGCTGTTTTTT. This sequence encodes CVSSPRVVGDQRELFF.

This chain joins TRBV12-3 or TRBV12-4 and TRBJ2-3; D possibly corresponds to TRBD1 (5 bases). The CDR3 has 15 residues. Trimming cost V 6 bases and J 0 bases, with 13 bases left between them. CDR3 region: CASRPGGASTDTQYF. DNA of the CDR3: TGTGCCAGCAGGCCGGGTGGGGCAAGCACAGATACGCAGTATTTT.

This clonotype has more than one count but fewer than ten. The rearrangement joins TRBV11-2 to TRBJ2-5, with 9 bases matching TRBD1. The CDR3 sequence is 15 residues long. CDR1 is SGHAT, CDR2 FQNNGV, per germline. V was pared by 5 bases and J by 2 bases, with 6 bases of the junction left unmatched. Here the CDR3 DNA reads TGTGCCAGCAGCGATCCCGGGACAGGGCAAGAGACCCAGTACTTC. This codes for CASSDPGTGQETQYF.

As DNA, the CDR3 is TGTGCCAGCAGGCCGGGGCAAGAGACCCAGTACTTC. Its protein product is CASRPGQETQYF. The rearrangement links TRBV7-9 to TRBJ2-5, with a weak D call TRBD2 (5 bases). Trimming shortened V by 6 bases and J by 2 bases, and 7 bases separated the two germline ends. CDR3 length equals 12 residues. Germline CDR1 is SEHNR and CDR2 is FQNEAQ (reference sequence). Variable domain in full (rest from reference TRBV7-9 and TRBJ2-5): DTGVSQNPRHKITKRGQNVTFRCDPISEHNRLYWYRQTLGQGPEFLTYFQNEAQLEKSRLLSDRFSAERPKGSFSTLEIQRTEQGDSAMYLCASRPGQETQYFGPGTRLLVL.

This clonotype was found a few times. This sequence joins TRBV5-1 and TRBJ1-1, with no clear D. CDR1 SGHRS and CDR2 YFSETQ come from the germline V gene. The V and J ends lost 5 bases and 8 bases respectively, with 16 bases between them. The length of the CDR3 is 13 residues. Here the CDR3 reads CASRETPTFEAFF. CDR3 DNA: TGCGCCAGCAGGGAGACACCAACGTTCGAAGCTTTCTTT.

V is TRBV7-8 and J is TRBJ2-1; possibly TRBD1 for D (5 bases). V dropped 5 bases and J dropped 8 bases, with 22 bases sitting between them. The germline CDR1 and CDR2 sequences are SGHVS and FQNEAQ. This CDR3 has 16 residues. The CDR3 nucleotides read TGTGCCAGCAGCGCGAAGGCGTATGTGGGGCATCATGAGCAGTTCTTC. Translating it yields CASSAKAYVGHHEQFF.